The entry below describes one TCR beta chain. This PCR relied on a set of 60 Vbeta primers and 13 Jbeta primers. Profiling relied on immunoSEQ multiplex PCR, and the TCRdb table lists in-frame clones only, not all of them. This sample has 90,000 to 150,000 clones; around 73% occur once, and the top ten carry roughly 8.2%. The data stem from a study of cytomegalovirus exposure and HLA in healthy donors. With 3 bases clipped from V and 9 bases from J, the junction kept 8 bases outside the gene matches. Germline-derived CDR1 and CDR2 are SGHRS and YFSETQ. The CDR3 is 15 amino acids. The genes are TRBV5-1 and TRBJ1-6, with 8 positions matching TRBD1. The receptor was derived from a woman aged 40 to 55 in good health and CMV-seropositive. Material: PBMCs. CDR3 coding DNA: TGCGCCAGCAGCTCAGGAGGACAGGGAGGTTCACCCCTCCACTTT. Translation gives CASSSGGQGGSPLHF. Complete variable domain (other parts from reference TRBV5-1 and TRBJ1-6): KAGVTQTPRYLIKTRGQQVTLSCSPISGHRSVSWYQQTPGQGLQFLFEYFSETQRNKGNFPGRFSGRQFSNSRSEMNVSTLELGDSALYLCASSSGGQGGSPLHFGNGTRLTVT.